Below, one TCR beta chain is given with its context. The sample comes from a study of cytomegalovirus exposure and HLA in healthy donors. Study-level background: There were roughly 120 million unique TCR beta sequences, drawn from 150 million to 200 million T cells, in an earlier analysis.

V was pared by 1 base and J by 5 bases, with 1 base of the junction left unmatched. Germline V gene data show CDR1 as LNHDA and CDR2 as SQIVND (reference sequence). CDR3 length equals 14 residues. The PCR employed 60 Vbeta primers together with 13 Jbeta primers. The repertoire was sequenced with immunoSEQ multiplex PCR; TCRdb's copy has only in-frame clones and lacks some. The top ten hold 2.5% of the sample, which has tens of thousands of clones, 70% to 85% seen once. The V call is TRBV19, the J call TRBJ1-5; TRBD1 matches 8 bases. Input material: PBMCs. This TCR was sampled from a man between 25 and 39 years old in good health and CMV-seronegative. CDR3: CASSIGTGYQPQHF. DNA for the CDR3: TGTGCCAGTAGTATAGGGACAGGGTATCAGCCCCAGCATTTT.